This TCR beta chain was identified in a study of OX40 agonist ivuxolimab in advanced cancers. Broadly, across the study: Ivuxolimab, which targeted the costimulatory receptor OX40 (CD134), was an agonistic, fully human IgG2 monoclonal antibody. Intravenous ivuxolimab was administered to patients every 2 weeks at six dose levels: 0.01, 0.1, 0.3, 1.5, 3 and 10 mg/kg. Of the 50 to 55 patients in dose escalation, some 19 had hepatocellular carcinoma, about 15 had melanoma, 9 had renal cell carcinoma and 9 had head and neck cancer. A male proportion of roughly 80% and a mean age of approximately 61 years, ranging from roughly 20 to 80, were recorded for the dose-escalation cohort. Patients were allowed to have had prior anti-PD-1, anti-PD-L1 or anti-CTLA-4 therapy, and approximately 37% of the dose-escalation patients had been treated with checkpoint inhibitors. Partial responses occurred in three dose-escalation patients, of whom one had hepatocellular carcinoma and two had cutaneous melanoma. The purpose of peripheral TCRbeta sequencing was to test whether ivuxolimab changed TCR sequence diversity and led to clonal T-cell expansion. The monotherapy dose-escalation portion (N = 52 patients) of the phase I ivuxolimab trial is reported in the paper.

What the study reported, not specific to this receptor: After ivuxolimab, CD8+ T cells had more expanded clones than CD4+ T cells on average. Which antigens the clonally expanded peripheral T cells were specific for was not determined. At doses from 0.1 to 3.0 mg/kg, clonal expansion was seen in both CD4+ and CD8+ blood T cells between baseline and week 6. Low levels of normalized T-cell clonal expansion were also shown by some nonresponding patients. In partial responders in the 0.1-3.0 mg/kg groups, normalized peripheral clonal expansion was found to be among the lowest, especially among CD8+ T cells.

The trial excluded patients who had a history of autoimmune disease or were on systemic immunosuppression. Peripheral blood for TCR sequencing was collected from all dose cohorts at baseline, on cycle 4 day 1, and on cycle 7 day 1. Samples came from an open-label, multicenter, first-in-human phase I dose-escalation trial of ivuxolimab. Adults with locally advanced or metastatic melanoma, renal cell, hepatocellular, or head and neck squamous cell carcinoma were enrolled in the trial. Before TCR sequencing, CD4+ T cells and CD8+ T cells were sorted from peripheral blood as separate populations. Comment on this clone: The target of this receptor is not known. Within one base of it there is no much larger clone, and no base qualities were kept.

The CDR3 holds 15 amino acids from the cysteine to the phenylalanine. The DNA shown is the 45-base CDR3, in frame from base 1. V loses 4 bases at its end and J loses 4 bases; junction bases beyond the gene matches: 10. For CDR1 and CDR2, the germline V gene lists SGHRS and YFSETQ. To sequence the TCRbeta CDR3 region, genomic DNA was isolated from the sorted cells. The immunoSEQ Assay was used to sequence the TCRbeta CDR3 regions. Here the immuneACCESS table is served through TCRdb, limited to in-frame sequences with V and J called. Missing clones are a known gap in these copies; in checked studies unresolved V genes cover under half, and the rest lacks a known reason. The sample table shows approximately 77,000 clones, and about 92% are seen once. The ten largest clones take up more than 4.5% of the sample.

This specimen was CD4+ or CD8+ T cells sorted from blood, taken in a trial of the OX40 agonist ivuxolimab. The receptor chain draws on TRBV5-1 and TRBJ2-7, with 8 bases matching TRBD1. The TCR originated in an adult with an advanced solid tumor such as melanoma, head and neck, liver or kidney cancer. The nucleotides are TGCGCCAGCAGCCCACAAACAGGGGGTGGGTACGAGCAGTACTTC. This is translated as CASSPQTGGGYEQYF. Here the CDR3 is joined to the reference TRBV5-1 and TRBJ2-7 genes, and the full variable domain is: KAGVTQTPRYLIKTRGQQVTLSCSPISGHRSVSWYQQTPGQGLQFLFEYFSETQRNKGNFPGRFSGRQFSNSRSEMNVSTLELGDSALYLCASSPQTGGGYEQYFGPGTRLTVT.